The T cell receptor (beta chain) under discussion was sequenced for a study of blood T cell repertoires in COVID-19. Study summary: COVID-19 samples from acute and convalescent phases originated in the United States, Italy and Spain. Sources were T cells, B-cell-depleted T cells, or PBMCs; the material itself was cDNA or gDNA.

Methods used by the authors: Reference gene primers were amplified, and this amplification served to estimate nucleated cell counts. TCRdb's table, derived via immunoSEQ multiplex PCR, lists solely in-frame clones and lacks some. The V and J calls and the clone size are those of that table, but D and trimming were determined from the DNA. The data show hundreds of thousands of clones, approximately 89% seen once. Seattle enrolled patients during active infection and tracked them longitudinally. This clone was counted only a few times. The specimen was peripheral blood. The TCR originated in a woman in her sixties or seventies with COVID-19, enrolled during active disease.

In DNA, the CDR3 is TGTGCCAGCAGCCGAGACTCTAACTATGGCTACACCTTC. Translating gives CASSRDSNYGYTF. The chain uses TRBV7-8 and TRBJ1-2; no definite D call. The CDR3 loop spans 13 amino acids. Germline values: CDR1 SGHVS, CDR2 FQNEAQ. Trimming cost V 5 bases and J 0 bases, with 7 bases left between them. Drawing the rest from reference TRBV7-8 and TRBJ1-2, the complete variable domain is GAGVSQSPRYKVAKRGQDVALRCDPISGHVSLFWYQQALGQGPEFLTYFQNEAQLDKSGLPSDRFFAERPEGSVSTLKIQRTQQEDSAVYLCASSRDSNYGYTFGSGTRLTVV.